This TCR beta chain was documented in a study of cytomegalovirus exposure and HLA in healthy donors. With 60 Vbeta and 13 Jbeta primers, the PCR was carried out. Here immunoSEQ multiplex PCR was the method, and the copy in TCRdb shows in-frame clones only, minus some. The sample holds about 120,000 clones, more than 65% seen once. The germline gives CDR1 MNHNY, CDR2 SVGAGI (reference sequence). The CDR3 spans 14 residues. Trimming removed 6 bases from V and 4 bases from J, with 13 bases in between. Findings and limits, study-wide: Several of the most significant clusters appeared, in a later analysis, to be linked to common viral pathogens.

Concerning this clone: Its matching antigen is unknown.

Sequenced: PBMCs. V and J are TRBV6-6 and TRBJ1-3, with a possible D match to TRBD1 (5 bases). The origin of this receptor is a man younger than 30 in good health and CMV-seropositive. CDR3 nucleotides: TGTGCCAGCAGGGGGGGTTCATTGGGAAACACCATATATTTT. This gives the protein CASRGGSLGNTIYF.